The rows below give T cell receptor beta chains drawn from one sample of a study of T cells in Graves' hyperthyroidism and ophthalmopathy. MiXCR, applied by TCRdb to the multiplex PCR reads, yields one record per CDR3 protein. The sample holds a few hundred thousand distinct CDR3 sequences, approximately 15% seen once. The sample comprised blood. Source of these receptors: a woman aged 18-29 years with Graves' hyperthyroidism. The conserved cysteine and the conserved F or W are not part of the CDR3 here. The order of the fields is D gene, V gene, J gene, CDR3 protein. A D gene is named only where the DNA matches it firmly.

d_gene: NA
v_gene: TRBV10-3
j_gene: TRBJ1-4
CDR3aa: AISDSTDNEKLF

d_gene: NA
v_gene: TRBV12-3/TRBV12-4
j_gene: TRBJ2-3
CDR3aa: ASSSKGALPDTQY

d_gene: NA
v_gene: TRBV5-1
j_gene: TRBJ1-1
CDR3aa: DSSLARNTEAF

d_gene: TRBD2
v_gene: TRBV11-2
j_gene: TRBJ2-1
CDR3aa: ASSPPGIAGGNEQF

d_gene: TRBD1
v_gene: TRBV6-1
j_gene: TRBJ1-4
CDR3aa: ASSEGDREHEKLF

d_gene: TRBD2
v_gene: TRBV5-1
j_gene: TRBJ2-1
CDR3aa: ASSSPRGLAGGPVDEQF

d_gene: TRBD2
v_gene: TRBV5-1
j_gene: TRBJ2-5
CDR3aa: ASSLRTPWTGPSGRGVTQY

d_gene: NA
v_gene: TRBV29-1
j_gene: TRBJ2-1
CDR3aa: SVGSVVGNEQF

d_gene: TRBD2
v_gene: TRBV2
j_gene: TRBJ2-5
CDR3aa: ASRIAGGQETQY

d_gene: NA
v_gene: TRBV12-3/TRBV12-4
j_gene: TRBJ2-4
CDR3aa: ATRPQRAKNIQY